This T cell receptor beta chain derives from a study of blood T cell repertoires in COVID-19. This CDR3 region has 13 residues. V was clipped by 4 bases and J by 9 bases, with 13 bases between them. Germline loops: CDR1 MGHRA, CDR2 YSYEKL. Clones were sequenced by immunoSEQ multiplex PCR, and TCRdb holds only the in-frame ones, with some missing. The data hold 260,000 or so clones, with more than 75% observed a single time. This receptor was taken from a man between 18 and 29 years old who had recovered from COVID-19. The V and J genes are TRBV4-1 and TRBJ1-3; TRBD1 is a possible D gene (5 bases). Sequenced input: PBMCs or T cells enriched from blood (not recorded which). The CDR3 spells CASSPTLDSTIYF. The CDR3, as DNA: TGCGCCAGCAGCCCGACGTTAGACAGCACCATATATTTT.